This T cell receptor beta chain derives from a study of blood T cells in healthy people across ages. Across the whole study: For every two T cells, template switching captured about one barcoded beta molecule.

A second PCR of roughly 6 to 12 cycles used a sample-barcoded 5' primer and a J-beta primer mix. TCRdb reanalysed the 5' RACE reads using MiXCR and keeps one entry per CDR3 protein. This table holds fewer than 900,000 distinct CDR3 sequences, roughly 45% found once. Germline V gene lookup returns CDR1 LGHNA and CDR2 YSLEER. The CDR3 sequence is 14 residues long. Extracted total RNA amounted to at least 5 micrograms for each sample. Regarding this clonotype: Germline and junction disagree at one end, which may indicate a read error.

This rearrangement joins TRBV4-3 to TRBJ2-7; no firm D call. The sequence derives from a woman in her sixties or seventies in good health. The material sequenced was blood. Here the CDR3 reads CANSQDVSTYEQYF. CDR3 sequence (DNA): TGCGCCAACAGCCAAGATGTCTCAACCTACGAGCAGTACTTC.